This passage covers 3 T cell receptor beta chains from one sample sequenced in a study of T cells expressing NK-cell markers. TCRdb re-analyzed the 5' RACE reads; it lists each CDR3 protein once, without DNA. The sample has some 500,000 distinct CDR3 sequences. The sample was blood T cells: a sorted CD56 or NKG2C T cell subset, CD4+ or CD8+ T cells, or bulk PBMC T cells (not recorded which). These receptors all come from a woman between 50 and 59 years old in good health.

The chain couples TRBV6-6 to TRBJ2-3; TCRdb returns TRBD1, unconfirmable since there is no DNA. CDR1 and CDR2 from the germline V gene are MNHNY and SVGAGI (reference sequence). The CDR3 is made up of 15 amino acids. CDR3 residues: CASSYAGRRTDTQYF.

The chain is built from TRBV29-1 and TRBJ1-2; as DNA is missing, the TRBD1 call by TCRdb cannot be tested. CDR3 size: 11 residues. The germline CDR1 and CDR2 sequences are SQVTM and ANQGSEA. CDR3 residues: CSAPGNYGYTF.

The rearrangement joins TRBV7-9 to TRBJ2-2; absent DNA, TCRdb's TRBD2 call cannot be checked. CDR3 length equals 15 residues. Germline V CDR1 and CDR2: SEHNR, FQNEAQ (reference sequence). The CDR3 sequence is CASSWGGRNTGELFF.